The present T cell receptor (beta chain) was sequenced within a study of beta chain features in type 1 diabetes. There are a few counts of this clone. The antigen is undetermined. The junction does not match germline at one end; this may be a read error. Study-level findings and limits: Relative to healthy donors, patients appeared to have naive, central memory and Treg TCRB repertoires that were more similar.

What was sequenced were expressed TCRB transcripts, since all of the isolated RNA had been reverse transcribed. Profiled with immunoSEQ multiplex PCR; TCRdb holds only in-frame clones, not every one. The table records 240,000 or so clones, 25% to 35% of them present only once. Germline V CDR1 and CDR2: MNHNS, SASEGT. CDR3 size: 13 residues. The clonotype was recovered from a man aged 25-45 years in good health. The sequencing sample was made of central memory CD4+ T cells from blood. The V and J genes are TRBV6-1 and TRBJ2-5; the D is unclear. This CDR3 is CAISESLGKTQYF. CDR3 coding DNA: TGTGCCATCAGTGAGTCTTTGGGAAAGACCCAGTACTTC.